These 4 T cell receptor beta chains were sequenced from one sample in a study of blood T cell repertoires in COVID-19. Repertoires were generated with immunoSEQ multiplex PCR, while TCRdb's copy carries only in-frame clones and drops some. The sample includes some 320,000 clones, over 85% of them seen just once. Source material: PBMCs or T cells enriched from blood (not recorded which). The source is a man aged 60 to 75 who had recovered from COVID-19.

The chain combines TRBV7-3 with TRBJ2-1; a possible D gene is TRBD1 (6 bases). The CDR3 totals 15 residues. With 5 bases removed from V and 0 bases from J, the gap between germline ends came to 11 bases. Germline V gives CDR1 SGHTA, CDR2 FQGTGA. CDR3 sequence reads: CASSPRQASYNEQFF. CDR3 DNA sequence: TGTGCCAGCAGCCCCCGACAGGCCTCCTACAATGAGCAGTTCTTC.

V gene TRBV2 combines with J gene TRBJ2-5; D is uncertain. Germline CDR1 reads SNHLY; CDR2 reads FYNNEI. The CDR3 loop spans 11 amino acids. The V gene lost 4 bases and the J gene lost 5 bases, with 5 bases spanning the gap. The CDR3 region is CASSVVETQYF. The CDR3 nucleotides are TGTGCCAGCAGTGTAGTCGAGACCCAGTACTTC.

The chain has TRBV6-5 and TRBJ1-5; 9 nucleotides match TRBD1. The CDR3 runs to 15 residues. Looked up from germline, CDR1 is MNHEY and CDR2 is SVGAGI. The V and J ends lost 8 bases and 3 bases, in that order; junction bases with no gene match: 8. DNA for the CDR3: TGTGCCAGCCAGTCGGACAGGGGATCCAATCAGCCCCAGCATTTT. Its protein product is CASQSDRGSNQPQHF.

The J gene is TRBJ1-5, the V gene TRBV15; TRBD1 agrees at 8 bases. CDR1 is LNHNV and CDR2 is YYDKDF in the germline V gene (reference sequence). With 1 base clipped from V and 5 bases from J, the junction kept 4 bases outside the gene matches. The CDR3 has 15 residues. The CDR3 spells CATSRAGGMDQPQHF. The CDR3 region has the DNA TGTGCCACCAGCAGAGCAGGGGGCATGGATCAGCCCCAGCATTTT.